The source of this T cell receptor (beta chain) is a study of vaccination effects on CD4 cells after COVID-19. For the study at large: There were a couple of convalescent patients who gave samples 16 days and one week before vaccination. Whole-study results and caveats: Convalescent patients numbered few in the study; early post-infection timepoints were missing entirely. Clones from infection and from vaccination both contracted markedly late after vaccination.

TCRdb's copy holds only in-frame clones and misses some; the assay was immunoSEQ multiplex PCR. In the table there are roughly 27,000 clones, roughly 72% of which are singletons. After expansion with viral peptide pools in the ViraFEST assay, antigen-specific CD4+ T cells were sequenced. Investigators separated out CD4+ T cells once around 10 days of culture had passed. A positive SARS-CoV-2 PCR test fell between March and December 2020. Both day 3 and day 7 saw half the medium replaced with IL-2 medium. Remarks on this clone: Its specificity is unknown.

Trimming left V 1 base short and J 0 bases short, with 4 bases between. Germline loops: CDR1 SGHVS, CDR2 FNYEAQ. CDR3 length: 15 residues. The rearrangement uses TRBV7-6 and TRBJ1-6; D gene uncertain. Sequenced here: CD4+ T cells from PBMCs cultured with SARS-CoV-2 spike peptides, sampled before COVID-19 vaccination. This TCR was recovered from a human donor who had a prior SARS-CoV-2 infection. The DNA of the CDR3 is TGTGCCAGCAGCTTAGTTTTCTCCTATAATTCACCCCTCCACTTT. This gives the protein CASSLVFSYNSPLHF.